A single sample is the source of the 5 T cell receptor beta chains below, sequenced in a study of cytomegalovirus exposure and HLA in healthy donors. The PCR employed 60 Vbeta primers together with 13 Jbeta primers. Measured with immunoSEQ multiplex PCR; TCRdb has only the in-frame clones, and not every one. The sample shows about 110,000 clones, about two thirds of them seen only once. Sequencing was carried out using PBMCs. The receptors shown here come from a female donor in good health and CMV-seronegative.

The rearrangement uses TRBV25-1 and TRBJ2-7, with 7 bases aligning to TRBD2. This CDR3 region has 13 residues. V shed 4 bases, J shed 3 bases, and the junction held 3 bases outside the gene matches. Germline V gene data show CDR1 as MGHDK and CDR2 as SYGVNS. CDR3 coding DNA: TGTGCCAGCAGTGCCGGGGACTACTACGAGCAGTACTTC. It codes for CASSAGDYYEQYF.

J is TRBJ2-1 and V is TRBV7-2; 13 nucleotides line up with TRBD2. There are 15 residues in the CDR3. With 4 bases clipped from V and 6 bases from J, the junction kept 3 bases outside the gene matches. CDR1 SGHTA and CDR2 FQGNSA come from the germline V gene. The CDR3 nucleotides read TGTGCCAGCAGCTCCGGACTAGCGGGGGTCAATGAGCAGTTCTTC. Amino acids: CASSSGLAGVNEQFF. The full variable domain, completed using reference TRBV7-2 and TRBJ2-1, is GAGVSQSPSNKVTEKGKDVELRCDPISGHTALYWYRQSLGQGLEFLIYFQGNSAPDKSGLPSDRFSAERTGGSVSTLTIQRTQQEDSAVYLCASSSGLAGVNEQFFGPGTRLTVL.

The chain joins TRBV11-3 to TRBJ2-3; D may be TRBD2 (7 bases). Trimming took off 3 bases at V and 4 bases at J, with 8 bases between the two ends. CDR1 and CDR2 (germline): SGHNT, YENEEA. The CDR3 is 13 amino acids. CDR3 loop: CASSLGGPDTQYF. In DNA, the CDR3 is TGTGCCAGCAGCTTGGGGGGGCCAGATACGCAGTATTTT.

This chain joins TRBV6-5 and TRBJ2-5, with D maybe TRBD2 (6 bases). Germline V gives CDR1 MNHEY, CDR2 SVGAGI. This CDR3 has 16 residues. V shed 2 bases and J shed 4 bases, with 17 bases lying between them. The CDR3 region has the DNA TGTGCCAGCAGTTACCCCCCCCGGGGCGGGGTAGAGACCCAGTACTTC. This translates into CASSYPPRGGVETQYF.

V gene TRBV28 combines with J gene TRBJ1-5; possibly TRBD1 for D (5 bases). V was trimmed by 3 bases and J by 3 bases, leaving 9 bases between them. The length of the CDR3 is 14 residues. Germline V gene sequence: CDR1 MDHEN, CDR2 SYDVKM. The CDR3 region is CASSLAGDNQPQHF. Written as DNA, the CDR3 is TGTGCCAGCAGTTTGGCGGGGGACAATCAGCCCCAGCATTTT.